This T cell receptor beta chain appears in the sequencing data of a study of T cell repertoires in cytomegalovirus infection (dated by TCRdb to about 2019). Describing the broader study: Donor HLA type was relevant to the analysis, as public TCR beta signatures indicated carriage of CMV infection together with the matching HLA type.

Taken from cysteine to phenylalanine, the CDR3 has 16 residues. Just CDR3 DNA is preserved here, 48 bases in frame from base 1. The V and J ends are trimmed by 5 bases and 6 bases, leaving 22 bases between them. CDR1 and CDR2, per the germline V gene (reference sequence), are SEHNR and FQNEAQ. The sample holds many counts of this clonotype. Its target antigen remains unknown. Base qualities are missing; no much larger clone stands one base away. The data were produced on an Illumina HiSeq 1500. TCRdb trimmed public reads at Q25 via fastp, called clones via MiXCR and kept in-frame beta chains. Entries are consolidated by CDR3 protein sequence, retaining the most common genes and DNA. For this sample there are fewer than 700,000 distinct CDR3 sequences; approximately 25% appear just once. The top ten constitute 8% of the sample. Results the study describes overall, beyond this receptor: Cumulative frequency of public TCR beta family members discriminated carriers of CMV infection plus the relevant HLA type in this cohort and an independent roughly 330-donor cohort. The ex vivo response was dominated by HLA-C-restricted CMV-specific TCR beta clonotypes, and the single most frequent clonotype in two of eight donors was supplied by these HLA-C-restricted clonotypes.

The chain is made from TRBV7-9 and TRBJ1-1; tentative D gene TRBD1, with 5 bases matching. Sequencing was performed on CD8+ T cells from PBMCs. The clonotype was recovered from a human donor in good health (CMV status not recorded). Some clones in this sample may be carry-over from other donors' samples. At the DNA level, the sequence is TGTGCCAGCAGCCCTAGCCGGGACGGCGACTATTCTGAAGCTTTCTTT. Translated, this gives CASSPSRDGDYSEAFF.